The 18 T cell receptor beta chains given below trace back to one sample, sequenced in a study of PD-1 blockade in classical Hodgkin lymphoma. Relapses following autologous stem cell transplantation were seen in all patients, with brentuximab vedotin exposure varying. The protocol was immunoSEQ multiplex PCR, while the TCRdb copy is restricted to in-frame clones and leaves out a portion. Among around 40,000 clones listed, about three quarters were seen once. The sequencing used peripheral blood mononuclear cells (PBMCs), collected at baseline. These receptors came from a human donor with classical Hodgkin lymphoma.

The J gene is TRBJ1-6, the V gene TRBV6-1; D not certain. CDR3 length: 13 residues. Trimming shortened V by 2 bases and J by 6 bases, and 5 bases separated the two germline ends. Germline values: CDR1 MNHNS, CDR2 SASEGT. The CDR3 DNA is TGTGCCAGCAGTGAAACCCCTAATTCACCCCTCCACTTT. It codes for CASSETPNSPLHF.

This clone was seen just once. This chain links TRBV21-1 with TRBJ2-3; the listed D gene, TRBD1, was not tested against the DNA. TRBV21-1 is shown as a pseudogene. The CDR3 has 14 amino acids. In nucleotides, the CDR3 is TGTGCCAGCAGCCCTGGCCAATTCCCAGATACGCAGTATTTT. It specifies CASSPGQFPDTQYF.

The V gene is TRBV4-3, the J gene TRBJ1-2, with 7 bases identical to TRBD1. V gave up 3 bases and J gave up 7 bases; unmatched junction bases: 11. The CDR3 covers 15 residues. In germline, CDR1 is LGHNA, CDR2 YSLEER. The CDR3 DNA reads TGCGCCAGCAGCCAGGGGATTAGGACAGGAGCTGGCTACACCTTC. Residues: CASSQGIRTGAGYTF.

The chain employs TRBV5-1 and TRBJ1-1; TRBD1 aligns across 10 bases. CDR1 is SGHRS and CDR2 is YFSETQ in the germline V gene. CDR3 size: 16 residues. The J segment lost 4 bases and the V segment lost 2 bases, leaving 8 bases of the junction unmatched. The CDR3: CASSFFRDRGRTEAFF. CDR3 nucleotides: TGCGCCAGCAGCTTCTTCCGGGACAGGGGACGCACTGAAGCTTTCTTT.

For the CDR3, the DNA is TGTGCCAGCGGGACAGGGGAAGAAGGCTACACCTTC. Amino acid sequence: CASGTGEEGYTF. The chain couples TRBV2 to TRBJ1-2; 10 bases align to TRBD1. Germline lookup yields CDR1 SNHLY and CDR2 FYNNEI. This CDR3 is 12 amino acids long. V lost 8 bases and J lost 8; bases outside the gene matches: 5.

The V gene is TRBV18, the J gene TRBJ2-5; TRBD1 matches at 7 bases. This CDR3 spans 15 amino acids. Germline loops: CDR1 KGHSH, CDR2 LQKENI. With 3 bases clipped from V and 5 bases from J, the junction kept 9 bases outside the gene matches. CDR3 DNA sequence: TGTGCCAGCTCACCTACGACAGGGAGTAGGGAGACCCAGTACTTC. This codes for CASSPTTGSRETQYF.

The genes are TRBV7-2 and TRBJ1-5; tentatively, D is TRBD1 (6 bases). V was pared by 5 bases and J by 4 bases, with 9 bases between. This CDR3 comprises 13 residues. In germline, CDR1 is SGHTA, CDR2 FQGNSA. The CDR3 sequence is CASSKDRNQPQHF. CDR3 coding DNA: TGTGCCAGCAGCAAAGACAGGAATCAGCCCCAGCATTTT.

The CDR3 sequence: CASSLGAGGSSYEQYF. The CDR3, as DNA: TGCGCCAGCAGCTTGGGAGCGGGGGGCAGCTCCTACGAGCAGTACTTC. This chain uses TRBV5-1 with TRBJ2-7; 9 nucleotides agree with TRBD2. The CDR3 covers 16 residues. The V and J ends lost 0 bases and 0 bases, in that order; junction bases with no gene match: 4. CDR1 and CDR2 from the germline V gene are SGHRS and YFSETQ.

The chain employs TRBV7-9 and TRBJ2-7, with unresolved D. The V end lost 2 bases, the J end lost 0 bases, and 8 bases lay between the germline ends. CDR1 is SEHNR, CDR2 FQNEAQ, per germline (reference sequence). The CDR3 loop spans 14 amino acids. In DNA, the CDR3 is TGTGCCAGCAGCTTACCACAGAACTCCTACGAGCAGTACTTC. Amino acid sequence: CASSLPQNSYEQYF.

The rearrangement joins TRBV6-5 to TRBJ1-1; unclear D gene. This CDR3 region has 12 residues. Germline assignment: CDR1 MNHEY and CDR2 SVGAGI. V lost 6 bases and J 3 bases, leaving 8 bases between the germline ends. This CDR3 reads CASRGGDTEAFF. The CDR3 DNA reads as TGTGCCAGCAGAGGAGGAGACACTGAAGCTTTCTTT.

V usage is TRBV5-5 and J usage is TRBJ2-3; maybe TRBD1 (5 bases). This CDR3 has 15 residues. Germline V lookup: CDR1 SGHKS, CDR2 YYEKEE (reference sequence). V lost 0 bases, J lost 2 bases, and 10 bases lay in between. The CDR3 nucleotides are TGTGCCAGCAGCTTGGTTAGGGGATACACAGATACGCAGTATTTT. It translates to CASSLVRGYTDTQYF. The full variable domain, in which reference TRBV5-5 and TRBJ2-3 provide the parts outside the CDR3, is DAGVTQSPTHLIKTRGQQVTLRCSPISGHKSVSWYQQVLGQGPQFIFQYYEKEERGRGNFPDRFSARQFPNYSSELNVNALLLGDSALYLCASSLVRGYTDTQYFGPGTRLTVL.

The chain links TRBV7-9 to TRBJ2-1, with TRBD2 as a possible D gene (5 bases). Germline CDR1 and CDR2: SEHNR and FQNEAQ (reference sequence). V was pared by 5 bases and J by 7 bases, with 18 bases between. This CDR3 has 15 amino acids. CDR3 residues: CASSETSGVKNEQFF. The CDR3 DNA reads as TGTGCCAGCAGCGAAACCTCCGGGGTGAAAAATGAGCAGTTCTTC.

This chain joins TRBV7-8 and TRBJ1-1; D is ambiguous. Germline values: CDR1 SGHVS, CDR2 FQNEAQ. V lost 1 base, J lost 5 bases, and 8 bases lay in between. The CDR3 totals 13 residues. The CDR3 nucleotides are TGTGCCAGCAGCTTAGTTCCTGGTACTGAAGCTTTCTTT. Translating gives CASSLVPGTEAFF.

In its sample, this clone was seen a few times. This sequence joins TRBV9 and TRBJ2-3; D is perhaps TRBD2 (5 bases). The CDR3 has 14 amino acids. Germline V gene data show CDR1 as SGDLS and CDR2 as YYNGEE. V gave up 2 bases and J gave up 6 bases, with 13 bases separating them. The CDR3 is CASSVSDSSDTQYF. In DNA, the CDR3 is TGTGCCAGCAGCGTCTCGGACTCGTCGGATACGCAGTATTTT.

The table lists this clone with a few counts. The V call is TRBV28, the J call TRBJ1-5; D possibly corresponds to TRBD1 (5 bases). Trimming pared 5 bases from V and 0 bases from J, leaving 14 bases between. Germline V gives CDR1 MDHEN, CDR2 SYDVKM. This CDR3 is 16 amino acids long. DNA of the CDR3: TGTGCCAGCAGTCCCCAGGGAGGTCTTAGCAATCAGCCCCAGCATTTT. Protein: CASSPQGGLSNQPQHF.

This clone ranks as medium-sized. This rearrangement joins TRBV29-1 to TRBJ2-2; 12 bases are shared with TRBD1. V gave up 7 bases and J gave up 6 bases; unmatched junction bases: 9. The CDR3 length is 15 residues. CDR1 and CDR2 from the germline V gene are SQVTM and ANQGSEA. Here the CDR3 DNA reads TGCAGCGCAGAGGGGACAGGGGGCGCCCCCGGGGAGCTGTTTTTT. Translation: CSAEGTGGAPGELFF.

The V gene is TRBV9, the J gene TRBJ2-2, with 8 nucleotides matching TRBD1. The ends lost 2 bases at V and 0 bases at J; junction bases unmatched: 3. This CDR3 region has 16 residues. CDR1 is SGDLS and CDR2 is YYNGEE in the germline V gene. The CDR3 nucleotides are TGTGCCAGCAGCGTTGACAGGGGCTCGAACACCGGGGAGCTGTTTTTT. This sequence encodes CASSVDRGSNTGELFF.

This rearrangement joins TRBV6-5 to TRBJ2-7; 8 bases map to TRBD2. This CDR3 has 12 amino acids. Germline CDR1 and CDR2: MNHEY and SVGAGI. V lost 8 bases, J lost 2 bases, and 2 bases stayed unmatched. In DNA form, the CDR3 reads TGTGCCAGCGGGCGGGGGGCCTACGAGCAGTACTTC. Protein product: CASGRGAYEQYF.